This T cell receptor beta chain was found in a study of PD-L1 blockade in urothelial cancer. Turning to the study itself: As for prior chemotherapy regimens, patients had received 0 to 3. Per blood sample, T cells had a median of around 140,000.

Time point defined: peripheral blood 6 weeks after treatment start. The germline gives CDR1 SEHNR, CDR2 FQNEAQ (reference sequence). The CDR3 is made up of 12 amino acids. Trimming removed 5 bases from V and 4 bases from J, with 9 bases in between. Libraries were prepared by immunoSEQ multiplex PCR; TCRdb keeps only in-frame clonotypes and omits some of them. The sample includes 45,000 to 60,000 clones, around nine tenths seen only once; the top ten take approximately 2.5%. The gene calls are TRBV7-9 and TRBJ2-7, with D tentatively TRBD2 (6 bases). This receptor was identified in a man in his sixties with urothelial cancer. The sequences come from PBMCs, collected around atezolizumab (anti-PD-L1) treatment. CDR3 in DNA: TGTGCCAGCAGCCCCAGCGGGTACGAGCAGTACTTC. It encodes CASSPSGYEQYF.